This entry features one TCR beta chain sequence. Its antigen is still unknown. Clones were read by immunoSEQ multiplex PCR, and TCRdb kept only the in-frame ones, dropping some. The sample yields roughly 1,100,000 clones, 75% seen once. This sample was taken from a study of shared clonotypes between healthy human individuals. The wider study: The study drew on two women and a few men aged 18 to 49 as donors. The study, taken as a whole, reports: Memory subsets generally showed smaller estimated richness than naive subsets did.

CD4+ cell separation produced CD45RA+ naive and CD45RA-negative memory subsets. The sample comprised memory CD4+ T cells sorted from blood. Subset noted: CD45RA-negative fraction. This receptor was taken from a man between 18 and 29 years old in good health.

CDR3 amino acids: CSARVGRDTGELFF. The CDR3 nucleotides read TGCAGCGCCCGCGTGGGGAGGGACACCGGGGAGCTGTTTTTT. This sequence joins TRBV29-1 and TRBJ2-2; 7 nucleotides align to TRBD2. The CDR3 has 14 residues. Germline CDR1 reads SQVTM; CDR2 reads ANQGSEA. The V gene end was trimmed by 7 bases and the J gene end by 3 bases; junction bases not matched to a gene: 8.